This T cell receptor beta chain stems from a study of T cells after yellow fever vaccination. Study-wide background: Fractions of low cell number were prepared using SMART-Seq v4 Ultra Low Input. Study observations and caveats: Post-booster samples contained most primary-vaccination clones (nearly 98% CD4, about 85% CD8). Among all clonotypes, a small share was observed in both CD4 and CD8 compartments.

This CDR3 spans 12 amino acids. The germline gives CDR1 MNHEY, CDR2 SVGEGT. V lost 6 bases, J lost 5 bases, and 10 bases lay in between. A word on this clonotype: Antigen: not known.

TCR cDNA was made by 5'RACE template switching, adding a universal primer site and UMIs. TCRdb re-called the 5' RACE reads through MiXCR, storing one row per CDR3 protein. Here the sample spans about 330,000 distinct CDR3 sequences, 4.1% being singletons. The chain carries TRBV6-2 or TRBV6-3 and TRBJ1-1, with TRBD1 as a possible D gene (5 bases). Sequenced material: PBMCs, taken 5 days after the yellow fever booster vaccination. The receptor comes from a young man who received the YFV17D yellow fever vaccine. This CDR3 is CASSDAGTEAFF. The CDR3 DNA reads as TGTGCCAGCAGCGACGCAGGGACTGAAGCTTTCTTT.